Below, 3 T cell receptor beta chains from the same sample are listed, as sequenced in a study of HIV-infected patients and healthy controls. Whole blood was used without fractionation, so all unsorted peripheral T cells were included. Reverse transcription used 450 to 650 ng RNA and constant-region primers for alpha and beta. Using multiplexing indices, alpha and beta chain libraries were generated apart by chain-specific third strand synthesis. TCRdb processed the 5' RACE reads anew with MiXCR; each CDR3 protein has one entry. The table has approximately 15,000 distinct CDR3 sequences, 6.5% to 7.5% seen once. The sequenced material came from blood. These receptors were obtained from an adult in good health.

This clonotype has a count of ten or more. This sequence joins TRBV7-2 and TRBJ2-7; 11 nucleotides line up with TRBD1. With V trimmed by 5 bases and J by 6 bases, 6 bases remained unmatched. The length of the CDR3 is 14 residues. Germline V gives CDR1 SGHTA, CDR2 FQGNSA. This CDR3 reads CASSVGQGAGEQYF. CDR3 in DNA: TGTGCCAGCAGCGTAGGACAGGGGGCAGGCGAGCAGTACTTC.

With regard to this clonotype: A much larger clone is a single base away; this may be a read error. J is TRBJ2-7 and V is TRBV29-1; 9 nucleotides align to TRBD1. After removal of 4 bases from V and 7 bases from J, the junction contained 11 bases not matched to a gene. This CDR3 spans 14 amino acids. Germline CDR1 and CDR2: SQVTM and ANQGSEA. As DNA, the CDR3 is TGCAGCGTTGCTACAGGGGGCGGCTACAATGAGCAGTACTTC. Residues: CSVATGGGYNEQYF.

This chain connects TRBV5-4 to TRBJ1-5; the match to TRBD1 covers 7 bases. The J segment lost 7 bases and the V segment lost 4 bases, leaving 5 bases of the junction unmatched. Germline values: CDR1 SGHNT, CDR2 YYREEE (reference sequence). The CDR3 is 13 amino acids. Written as DNA, the CDR3 is TGTGCCAGCAGCCCCCAGGGGGGCCAGCCCCAGCATTTT. It encodes CASSPQGGQPQHF.